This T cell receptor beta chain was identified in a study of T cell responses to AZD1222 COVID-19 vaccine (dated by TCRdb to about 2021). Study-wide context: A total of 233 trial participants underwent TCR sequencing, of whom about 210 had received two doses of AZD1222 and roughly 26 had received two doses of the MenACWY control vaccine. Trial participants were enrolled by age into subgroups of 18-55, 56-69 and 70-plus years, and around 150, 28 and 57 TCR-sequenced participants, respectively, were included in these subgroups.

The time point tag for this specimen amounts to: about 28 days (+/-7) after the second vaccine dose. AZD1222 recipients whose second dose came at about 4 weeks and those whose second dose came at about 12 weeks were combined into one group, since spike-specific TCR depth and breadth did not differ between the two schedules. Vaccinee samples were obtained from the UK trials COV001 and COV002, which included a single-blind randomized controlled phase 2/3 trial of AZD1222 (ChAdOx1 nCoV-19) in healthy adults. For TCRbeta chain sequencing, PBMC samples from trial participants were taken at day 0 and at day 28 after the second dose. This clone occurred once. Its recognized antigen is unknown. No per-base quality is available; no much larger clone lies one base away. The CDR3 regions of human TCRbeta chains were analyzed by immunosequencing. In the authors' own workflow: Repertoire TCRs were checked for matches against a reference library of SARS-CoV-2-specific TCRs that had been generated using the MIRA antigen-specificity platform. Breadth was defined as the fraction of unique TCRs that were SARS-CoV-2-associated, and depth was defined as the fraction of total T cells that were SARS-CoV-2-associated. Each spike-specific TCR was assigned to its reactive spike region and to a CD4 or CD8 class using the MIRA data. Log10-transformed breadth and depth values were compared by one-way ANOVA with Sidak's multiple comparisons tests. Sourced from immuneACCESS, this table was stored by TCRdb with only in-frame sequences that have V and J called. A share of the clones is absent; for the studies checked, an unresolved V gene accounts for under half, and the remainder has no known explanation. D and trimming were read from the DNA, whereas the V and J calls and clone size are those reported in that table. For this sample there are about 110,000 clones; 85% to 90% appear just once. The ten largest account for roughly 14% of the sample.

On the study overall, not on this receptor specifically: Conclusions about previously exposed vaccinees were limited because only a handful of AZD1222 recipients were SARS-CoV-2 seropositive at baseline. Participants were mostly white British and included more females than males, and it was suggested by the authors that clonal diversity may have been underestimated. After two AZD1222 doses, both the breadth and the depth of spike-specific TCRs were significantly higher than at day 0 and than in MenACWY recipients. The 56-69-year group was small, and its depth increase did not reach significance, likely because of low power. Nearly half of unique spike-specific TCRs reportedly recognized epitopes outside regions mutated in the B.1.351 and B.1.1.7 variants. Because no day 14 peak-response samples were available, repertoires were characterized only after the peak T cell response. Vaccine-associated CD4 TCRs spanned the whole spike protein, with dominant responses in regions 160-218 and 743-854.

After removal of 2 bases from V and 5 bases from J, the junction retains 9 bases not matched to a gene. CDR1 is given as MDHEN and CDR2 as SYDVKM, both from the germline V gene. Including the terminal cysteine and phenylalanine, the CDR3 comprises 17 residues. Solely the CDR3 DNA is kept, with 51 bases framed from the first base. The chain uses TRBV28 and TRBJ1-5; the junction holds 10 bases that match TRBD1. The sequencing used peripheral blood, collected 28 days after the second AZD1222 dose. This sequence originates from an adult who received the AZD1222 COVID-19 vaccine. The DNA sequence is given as TGTGCCAGCAGTTTAACGTCGAATGACAGGGGGCATCAGCCCCAGCATTTT. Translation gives CASSLTSNDRGHQPQHF.